The sequence of this T cell receptor beta chain was determined in a study of blood T cell repertoires in COVID-19. This table comes from immunoSEQ multiplex PCR, and its TCRdb copy is limited to in-frame clones, with some not included. The sample has under 200,000 clones; about nine tenths are singletons. In its sample, this clone was seen once. This sequence originates from a woman aged 55-69 years with COVID-19, enrolled during active disease. The sequencing input was peripheral blood.

The CDR3 coding sequence is TGTGCCAGCAGCCTTCAACAGGGGCACTCCTACGAGCAGTACTTC. Translating gives CASSLQQGHSYEQYF. The rearrangement joins TRBV7-2 to TRBJ2-7; 7 bases fit TRBD1. The CDR3 contains 15 residues. Germline CDR1 and CDR2: SGHTA and FQGNSA. V shed 5 bases, J shed 0 bases, and the junction held 7 bases outside the gene matches.